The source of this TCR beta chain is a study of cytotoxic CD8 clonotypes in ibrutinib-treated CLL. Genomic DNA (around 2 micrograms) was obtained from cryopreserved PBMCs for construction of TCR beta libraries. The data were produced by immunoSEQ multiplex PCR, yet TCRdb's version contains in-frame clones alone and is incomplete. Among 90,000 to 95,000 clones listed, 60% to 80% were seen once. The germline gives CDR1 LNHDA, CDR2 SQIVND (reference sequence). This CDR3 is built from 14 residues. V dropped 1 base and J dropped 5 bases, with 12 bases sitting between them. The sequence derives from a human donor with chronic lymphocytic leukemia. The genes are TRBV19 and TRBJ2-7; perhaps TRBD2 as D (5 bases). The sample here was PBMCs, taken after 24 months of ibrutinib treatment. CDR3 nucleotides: TGTGCCAGTAGTATAGTTGGAGGTGTCGACGAGCAGTACTTC. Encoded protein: CASSIVGGVDEQYF.